The 28 T cell receptor beta chains in this list originate from one sample, sequenced in a study of blood T cell repertoires in COVID-19. Generated by immunoSEQ multiplex PCR, the TCRdb table keeps only in-frame clones and is missing some. The table shows around 300,000 clones, with nearly 90% occurring only once. Sequences were obtained from peripheral blood. The receptors originated from a woman aged 35 to 49 with COVID-19, enrolled during active disease.

J is TRBJ1-1 and V is TRBV4-3; no clear D gene. Germline CDR1 reads LGHNA; CDR2 reads YSLEER. Trimming cost V 0 bases and J 8 bases, with 25 bases left between them. The length of the CDR3 is 18 residues. In DNA, the CDR3 is TGCGCCAGCAGCCAAGAAGTAAGCTACGGAACCCGGAGTTCCGAAGCTTTCTTT. Translating gives CASSQEVSYGTRSSEAFF.

The chain has TRBV6-1 and TRBJ1-4; maybe TRBD1 (5 bases). V lost 2 bases and J 3 bases, leaving 19 bases between the germline ends. Per germline, CDR1 MNHNS and CDR2 SASEGT. The CDR3 has 18 amino acids. CDR3 coding DNA: TGTGCCAGCAGTGAATGGAGAATGGCAGGGCCCTCTAATGAAAAACTGTTTTTT. It is translated as CASSEWRMAGPSNEKLFF.

The chain is built from TRBV4-3 and TRBJ2-2; D might be TRBD1 (6 bases). CDR1 is LGHNA and CDR2 is YSLEER in the germline V gene. V lost 2 bases and J lost 2, with 9 bases in between. The CDR3 extends over 15 amino acids. CDR3 sequence reads: CASSQRTENTGELFF. The CDR3 DNA sequence: TGCGCCAGCAGCCAAAGGACAGAAAACACCGGGGAGCTGTTTTTT.

This rearrangement joins TRBV5-5 to TRBJ1-2; D is unresolved. The length of the CDR3 is 15 residues. Germline V lookup: CDR1 SGHKS, CDR2 YYEKEE (reference sequence). V was shortened by 0 bases and J by 4 bases, with 13 bases between the two germline ends. The DNA of the CDR3 is TGTGCCAGCAGCTTGGCCCTAAAAGTCTCCTATGGCTACACCTTC. It translates to CASSLALKVSYGYTF.

The chain recombines TRBV7-9 with TRBJ2-2; D gene ambiguous. Germline lookup yields CDR1 SEHNR and CDR2 FQNEAQ (reference sequence). V gave up 4 bases and J gave up 6 bases, with 12 bases separating them. CDR3 size: 14 residues. This CDR3 reads CASSSYLAAGELFF. The CDR3 DNA reads as TGTGCCAGCAGCTCCTACTTAGCAGCCGGGGAGCTGTTTTTT.

This chain uses TRBV7-2 with TRBJ1-5; D possibly corresponds to TRBD1 (6 bases). V was shortened by 3 bases and J by 7 bases, with 16 bases between the two germline ends. The CDR3 extends over 15 amino acids. The germline V gene encodes CDR1 SGHTA and CDR2 FQGNSA. The CDR3 DNA sequence: TGTGCCAGCAGCTTTCAACAGGGTTCGGAGCAGCCCCAGCATTTT. It encodes CASSFQQGSEQPQHF.

This rearrangement joins TRBV6-5 to TRBJ2-5; a possible D gene is TRBD2 (6 bases). Trimming removed 5 bases from V and 3 bases from J, with 13 bases in between. CDR3 length: 14 residues. The germline V gene encodes CDR1 MNHEY and CDR2 SVGAGI. The chain's CDR3 is CASSRGVKKETQYF. CDR3 DNA sequence: TGTGCCAGCAGTCGCGGGGTAAAAAAAGAGACCCAGTACTTC.

The V call is TRBV6-2 or TRBV6-3, the J call TRBJ2-7; 8 nucleotides align to TRBD1. CDR1 and CDR2 from the germline V gene are MNHEY and SVGEGT. The CDR3 sequence is 16 residues long. J lost 1 base, V lost 6 bases, and 11 bases had no gene match. The CDR3 nucleotides are TGTGCCAGCAGCCCTCTCAGACAGGGGCTATCCTACGAGCAGTACTTC. As protein: CASSPLRQGLSYEQYF.

This clone was picked up one time. One end of the junction is discordant with germline, which a read error may explain. The chain combines TRBV7-9 with TRBJ1-6; TRBD1 matches 8 bases. CDR1 and CDR2 from the germline V gene are SEHNR and FQNEAQ (reference sequence). The length of the CDR3 is 15 residues. CDR3 amino acids: CASSSGQDDNSPLHF. CDR3 DNA sequence: TGTGCCAGCAGCTCGGGACAGGACGATAACTCACCCCTCCACTTT. Supplemented by reference TRBV7-9 and TRBJ1-6, the full variable domain reads DTGVSQNPRHKITKRGQNVTFRCDPISEHNRLYWYRQTLGQGPEFLTYFQNEAQLEKSRLLSDRFSAERPKGSFSTLEIQRTEQGDSAMYLCASSSGQDDNSPLHFGNGTRLTVT.

The chain uses TRBV3-1 (or the pseudogene TRBV3-2) and TRBJ2-7; D is perhaps TRBD1 (5 bases). Germline V CDR1 and CDR2: LGHDT, YNNKEL (reference sequence). V was clipped by 0 bases and J by 4 bases, with 10 bases between them. The CDR3 is made up of 14 amino acids. CDR3 region: CASSQDYRTYEQYF. The CDR3 DNA reads as TGTGCCAGCAGCCAAGATTACAGGACGTACGAGCAGTACTTC.

The chain employs TRBV30 and TRBJ1-5, with no clear D. Deletions cut 2 bases from V and 2 bases from J, with 7 bases between. Germline V gene sequence: CDR1 GTSNPN, CDR2 SVGIG (reference sequence). CDR3 length equals 13 residues. CDR3 protein: CAWSTEGNQPQHF. CDR3 coding DNA: TGTGCCTGGAGTACAGAAGGCAATCAGCCCCAGCATTTT.

This chain links TRBV4-1 with TRBJ2-2; D is perhaps TRBD1 (6 bases). The CDR3 runs 15 residues. The germline V gene has CDR1 MGHRA and CDR2 YSYEKL. Trimming shortened V by 2 bases and J by 4 bases, and 11 bases separated the two germline ends. CDR3 DNA sequence: TGCGCCAGCAGCCAAAGACAGGCTAGCACCGGGGAGCTGTTTTTT. Encoded protein: CASSQRQASTGELFF.

This clone appeared a single time. The rearrangement uses TRBV11-2 and TRBJ2-3, with 9 bases identical to TRBD2. CDR1 is SGHAT, CDR2 FQNNGV, per germline. V lost 3 bases, J lost 5 bases, and 12 bases stayed unmatched. This CDR3 has 17 amino acids. The CDR3 DNA sequence: TGTGCCAGCAGCTTGCGGGGCGGGAGGGCCCTCGGAGATACGCAGTATTTT. Its protein is CASSLRGGRALGDTQYF.

V gene TRBV5-1 combines with J gene TRBJ2-3; D uncertain. Deletions cut 1 base from V and 6 bases from J, with 6 bases between. The germline V gene has CDR1 SGHRS and CDR2 YFSETQ. The CDR3 spans 12 residues. Here the CDR3 reads CASSLLSDTQYF. The CDR3 bases are TGCGCCAGCAGCTTGCTTTCCGATACGCAGTATTTT.

This chain joins TRBV5-6 and TRBJ1-1; no clear D. V lost 4 bases, J lost 4 bases, and 8 bases lay in between. The CDR3 loop spans 12 amino acids. The germline CDR1 and CDR2 sequences are SGHDT and YYEEEE. This chain's CDR3 is CASSRWSTEAFF. The CDR3 DNA is TGTGCCAGCAGCAGATGGAGCACTGAAGCTTTCTTT.

The chain links TRBV25-1 to TRBJ2-3, with D possibly TRBD1 on 6 matching bases. The CDR3 length is 18 residues. V was shortened by 4 bases and J by 3 bases, with 23 bases between the two germline ends. Germline V gene sequence: CDR1 MGHDK, CDR2 SYGVNS. The DNA for the CDR3 is TGTGCCAGCAGTGGACAACTTACAGGGCTGGCCCGAACAGATACGCAGTATTTT. It translates to CASSGQLTGLARTDTQYF. The full variable domain, completed using reference TRBV25-1 and TRBJ2-3, is EADIYQTPRYLVIGTGKKITLECSQTMGHDKMYWYQQDPGMELHLIHYSYGVNSTEKGDLSSESTVSRIRTEHFPLTLESARPSHTSQYLCASSGQLTGLARTDTQYFGPGTRLTVL.

This clone appeared a few times. V usage is TRBV14 and J usage is TRBJ1-4; TRBD1 matches at 9 bases. V shed 3 bases and J 7 bases; nucleotides not matched to a gene: 6. CDR3 size: 15 residues. Germline V lookup: CDR1 SGHDN, CDR2 FVKESK. The DNA for the CDR3 is TGTGCCAGCAGCCATTACAGGGGGCAAAGTGAAAAACTGTTTTTT. Amino acid sequence: CASSHYRGQSEKLFF.

This clone was picked up one time. V is TRBV7-2 and J is TRBJ2-7; the D gene is possibly TRBD2 (6 bases). The CDR3 totals 15 residues. CDR1 and CDR2 (germline): SGHTA, FQGNSA. The V end lost 5 bases, the J end lost 6 bases, and 20 bases lay between the germline ends. CDR3 sequence: CASSHGRGGGGEQYF. The CDR3 DNA follows: TGTGCCAGCAGCCACGGGCGGGGTGGCGGCGGCGAGCAGTACTTC.

V and J are TRBV5-1 and TRBJ2-2; a possible D gene is TRBD2 (5 bases). The CDR3 is 17 residues long. The germline V and J ends were trimmed by 0 bases and 1 base, with 13 bases remaining between them. Germline CDR1 is SGHRS and CDR2 is YFSETQ. CDR3: CASSLDSRGGNTGELFF. DNA of the CDR3: TGCGCCAGCAGCTTGGATTCGCGCGGAGGGAACACCGGGGAGCTGTTTTTT. The entire variable domain, with the rest obtained from reference TRBV5-1 and TRBJ2-2, is as follows: KAGVTQTPRYLIKTRGQQVTLSCSPISGHRSVSWYQQTPGQGLQFLFEYFSETQRNKGNFPGRFSGRQFSNSRSEMNVSTLELGDSALYLCASSLDSRGGNTGELFFGEGSRLTVL.

The rearrangement uses TRBV13 and TRBJ2-1; no clear D gene. Germline loops: CDR1 PRHDT, CDR2 FYEKMQ (reference sequence). The ends were cut back, 0 bases at V and 2 bases at J, with 5 bases in the middle. There are 14 residues in the CDR3. The DNA for the CDR3 is TGTGCCAGCAGCTTAGGGACACCCTACAATGAGCAGTTCTTC. Protein product: CASSLGTPYNEQFF.

V and J are TRBV11-2 and TRBJ2-7; TRBD1 might be the D (5 bases). There are 13 residues in the CDR3. With 2 bases removed from V and 2 bases from J, the gap between germline ends came to 7 bases. Germline CDR1 is SGHAT and CDR2 is FQNNGV. The DNA for the CDR3 is TGTGCCAGCAGCTTACCAGGGACCTACGAGCAGTACTTC. This sequence encodes CASSLPGTYEQYF.

The V and J genes are TRBV9 and TRBJ1-6; the D gene is possibly TRBD1 (5 bases). V gave up 8 bases and J gave up 8 bases, with 11 bases separating them. The germline V gene has CDR1 SGDLS and CDR2 YYNGEE. The CDR3 extends over 12 amino acids. CDR3 bases: TGTGCCAGTAACTCGGGGGATTCACCCCTCCACTTT. Translation: CASNSGDSPLHF.

V and J are TRBV6-5 and TRBJ1-2, with no clear D. CDR1 is MNHEY and CDR2 is SVGAGI in the germline V gene. The V gene lost 4 bases and the J gene lost 8 bases, with 14 bases spanning the gap. The CDR3 consists of 13 residues. This chain's CDR3 is CASSSPEAPGYTF. CDR3 in DNA: TGTGCCAGCAGTTCCCCGGAGGCTCCGGGCTACACCTTC.

With regard to this clone: At one of its ends the junction is not consistent with the germline gene, which may arise from a read error. In DNA, the CDR3 is TGTGCTAGCAGCCCCGGGGGGGGAAGCTCCTACGAGCAGTACTTC. It specifies CASSPGGGSSYEQYF. The rearrangement joins TRBV7-7 to TRBJ2-7; the match to TRBD2 covers 8 bases. Germline V gene sequence: CDR1 SSHAT, CDR2 FNYEAQ (reference sequence). The CDR3 consists of 15 residues.

The chain uses TRBV5-1 and TRBJ2-1, with TRBD1 identical over 7 bases. The germline V gene encodes CDR1 SGHRS and CDR2 YFSETQ. After removal of 3 bases from V and 7 bases from J, the junction contained 1 base not matched to a gene. This CDR3 is built from 12 residues. DNA of the CDR3: TGCGCCAGCAGCTACAGGGGAAATGAGCAGTTCTTC. Translation gives CASSYRGNEQFF.

The rearrangement links TRBV4-1 to TRBJ1-1; D possibly corresponds to TRBD1 (5 bases). The CDR3 spans 15 residues. V lost 7 bases to trimming and J lost 3 bases, with 18 bases between them. CDR1 is MGHRA, CDR2 YSYEKL, per germline. CDR3 in DNA: TGCGCCAGCACTCAGGGATGGGGAGGATACACTGAAGCTTTCTTT. It yields the protein CASTQGWGGYTEAFF.

This clone has just a few counts. The chain combines TRBV3-1 (or the pseudogene TRBV3-2) with TRBJ1-6; 7 bases are a match to TRBD1. The V and J ends lost 8 bases and 5 bases, in that order; junction bases with no gene match: 6. Germline loops: CDR1 LGHDT, CDR2 YNNKEL (reference sequence). The CDR3 sequence is 14 residues long. CDR3 sequence: CASAKQGNNSPLHF. The CDR3 coding sequence is TGTGCCAGCGCCAAACAGGGGAATAATTCACCCCTCCACTTT.

This clone was detected once. The chain has TRBV18 and TRBJ2-2, with TRBD1 matching 9 bases. The CDR3 is 15 residues long. Germline CDR1 reads KGHSH; CDR2 reads LQKENI. V gave up 3 bases and J gave up 6 bases; unmatched junction bases: 5. In DNA form, the CDR3 reads TGTGCCAGCTCACCGCGGACAGGGGAGCCCGGGGAGCTGTTTTTT. This translates into CASSPRTGEPGELFF.